This TCR beta chain was documented in a study of T cells in Graves' hyperthyroidism and ophthalmopathy. Researchers amplified the TCR beta CDR3 regions from RNA transcripts. HTBI primers were used for first-round RT-PCR of the TCR CDR3. TCRdb used MiXCR to reprocess the multiplex PCR reads, holding one entry per CDR3 protein. The sample has 92,000 or so distinct CDR3 sequences, about half seen once. Fresh peripheral blood, around 10 ml of it, supplied the PBMCs. This clonotype turned up a few times. The V and J ends lost 6 bases and 4 bases respectively, with 16 bases between them. Germline CDR1 SGHTA, CDR2 FQGNSA. The CDR3 has 14 amino acids.

Source material: blood. The TCR comes from a woman in her 40s with Graves' hyperthyroidism. The V call is TRBV7-2, the J call TRBJ2-7; D not resolved. The CDR3 sequence is CASSPLLVLYEQYF. CDR3 nucleotide sequence: TGTGCCAGCAGTCCCCTCTTGGTTTTGTACGAGCAGTACTTC. The complete variable domain, with remaining parts taken from reference TRBV7-2 and TRBJ2-7, reads GAGVSQSPSNKVTEKGKDVELRCDPISGHTALYWYRQSLGQGLEFLIYFQGNSAPDKSGLPSDRFSAERTGGSVSTLTIQRTQQEDSAVYLCASSPLLVLYEQYFGPGTRLTVT.